The 27 T cell receptor beta chains presented below share a single source sample, sequenced in a study of CD8 T cells in ankylosing spondylitis. These TCRs' antigens remain unknown. One entry per CDR3 protein results from TCRdb running MiXCR on the 5' RACE reads. The sample lists roughly 490,000 distinct CDR3 sequences; approximately 5% were seen once. Findings of the study overall: There was a TCR beta motif, made of several highly homologous variants, that appeared characteristic of ankylosing spondylitis blood.

The sample was blood, either unsorted or a sorted T cell fraction (not recorded which). The source is a male donor with ankylosing spondylitis.

This sequence joins TRBV5-1 and TRBJ1-2; 10 bases are shared with TRBD1. The V gene's germline CDR1 is SGHRS and CDR2 YFSETQ. J was trimmed by 4 bases and V by 4 bases; bases with no gene match: 10. This CDR3 comprises 16 residues. The CDR3 DNA sequence: TGCGCCAGCAGCCCCGGGACAGGGGCCCCATTCTATGGCTACACCTTC. This encodes CASSPGTGAPFYGYTF.

The rearrangement joins TRBV7-2 to TRBJ2-6, with D unresolved. V was pared by 3 bases and J by 0 bases, with 9 bases between. This CDR3 contains 16 residues. Germline values: CDR1 SGHTA, CDR2 FQGNSA. Written as DNA, the CDR3 is TGTGCCAGCAGCTTCCCGGGCGCCTCTGGGGCCAACGTCCTGACTTTC. Translating it yields CASSFPGASGANVLTF.

This clonotype was seen ten or more times. The chain couples TRBV18 to TRBJ1-4, with TRBD1 matching over 9 bases. The CDR3 contains 15 residues. Germline loops: CDR1 KGHSH, CDR2 LQKENI. With V trimmed by 3 bases and J by 7 bases, 6 bases remained unmatched. The CDR3 coding sequence is TGTGCCAGCTCACCGGGGACAGGGAAAACTGAAAAACTGTTTTTT. As protein: CASSPGTGKTEKLFF.

This clonotype was detected many times. The chain couples TRBV5-6 to TRBJ1-5; no clear D gene. V dropped 1 base and J dropped 6 bases, with 5 bases sitting between them. This CDR3 is built from 12 residues. Germline CDR1 is SGHDT and CDR2 is YYEEEE. The CDR3, as DNA: TGTGCCAGCAGCTTGAGAACTCAGCCCCAGCATTTT. Its protein is CASSLRTQPQHF.

The rearrangement joins TRBV20-1 to TRBJ2-3; 11 positions agree with TRBD1. This CDR3 region has 14 residues. The germline gives CDR1 DFQATT, CDR2 SNEGSKA (reference sequence). J lost 3 bases, V lost 5 bases, and 4 bases had no gene match. CDR3 in DNA: TGCAGTGCTGGGGACAGGGGGAGGACAGATACGCAGTATTTT. Its translation: CSAGDRGRTDTQYF.

This clonotype was seen repeatedly, ten times or more. The CDR3 sequence: CASSQLDSPLHF. In nucleotides, the CDR3 is TGCGCCAGCAGCCAACTCGATTCACCCCTCCACTTT. The chain recombines TRBV4-1 with TRBJ1-6; D gene ambiguous. Trimming left V 2 bases short and J 8 bases short, with 4 bases between. The germline CDR1 and CDR2 sequences are MGHRA and YSYEKL. The CDR3 loop spans 12 amino acids.

This clonotype was detected ten times or more. V is TRBV5-1 and J is TRBJ2-7; TRBD2 matches at 7 bases. V gave up 4 bases and J gave up 2 bases; unmatched junction bases: 6. CDR3 length: 14 residues. Germline assignment: CDR1 SGHRS and CDR2 YFSETQ. Written as DNA, the CDR3 is TGCGCCAGCAGCCCACCGGGACTAACCTACGAGCAGTACTTC. The encoded protein is CASSPPGLTYEQYF.

The V and J genes are TRBV2 and TRBJ2-5; 9 nucleotides align to TRBD2. The CDR3 is 16 residues long. The ends lost 2 bases at V and 5 bases at J; junction bases unmatched: 9. CDR1 SNHLY and CDR2 FYNNEI come from the germline V gene. The CDR3 is CASSEMTSGGGETQYF. Written as DNA, the CDR3 is TGTGCCAGCAGTGAAATGACTAGCGGAGGGGGGGAGACCCAGTACTTC.

This clonotype was picked up many times. The genes are TRBV4-3 and TRBJ1-2; D is perhaps TRBD1 (6 bases). V lost 4 bases and J lost 4, with 13 bases in between. Germline CDR1 LGHNA, CDR2 YSLEER. CDR3 length: 14 residues. The CDR3 DNA is TGCGCCAGCAGCCCCGCTGAGGGGGGCTATGGCTACACCTTC. It yields the protein CASSPAEGGYGYTF.

The chain has TRBV28 and TRBJ2-6, with D perhaps matching TRBD1 (6 bases). V was trimmed by 11 bases and J by 0 bases, leaving 14 bases between them. Per germline, CDR1 MDHEN and CDR2 SYDVKM. The CDR3 is 15 amino acids. DNA of the CDR3: TGTGCCCCTTGGACAGACCGCTCTGGGGCCAACGTCCTGACTTTC. Its translation is CAPWTDRSGANVLTF.

This clonotype has more than one count but fewer than ten. V is TRBV4-1 and J is TRBJ2-7, with 13 bases identical to TRBD2. V trimming: 3 bases; J trimming: 6 bases; junction bases outside the gene matches: 8. The CDR3 extends over 16 amino acids. Germline V CDR1 and CDR2: MGHRA, YSYEKL. CDR3 nucleotide sequence: TGCGCCAGCAGCCAGGGCGGACTAGCGGGAGTCTTCGAGCAGTACTTC. This codes for CASSQGGLAGVFEQYF.

This clonotype was observed many times. The V call is TRBV10-3, the J call TRBJ1-2; 7 positions match TRBD1. The V segment lost 10 bases and the J segment 3 bases; nucleotides outside the gene matches: 11. The CDR3 length is 14 residues. Germline lookup yields CDR1 ENHRY and CDR2 SYGVKD. CDR3 DNA: TGTGCCACCGAACCGACAGGGATGGACTATGGCTACACCTTC. Translated, it gives CATEPTGMDYGYTF.

This clonotype was seen at least ten times. The chain has TRBV4-1 and TRBJ1-1; D ambiguous. This CDR3 is 15 amino acids long. Trimming cost V 1 base and J 1 base, with 10 bases left between them. CDR1 MGHRA and CDR2 YSYEKL come from the germline V gene. The CDR3 reads CASSQAPPGNTEAFF. Written as DNA, the CDR3 is TGCGCCAGCAGCCAAGCCCCTCCCGGGAACACTGAAGCTTTCTTT.

This clonotype was picked up a small number of times. The chain has TRBV3-1 and TRBJ2-5; no firm D call. V was trimmed by 4 bases and J by 3 bases, leaving 9 bases between them. This CDR3 region has 13 residues. Per germline, CDR1 LGHDT and CDR2 YNNKEL (reference sequence). The CDR3 loop reads CASSPPFKETQYF. In nucleotides, the CDR3 is TGTGCCAGCAGCCCTCCTTTCAAAGAGACCCAGTACTTC.

At least ten counts were recorded for this clonotype. The genes are TRBV20-1 and TRBJ2-1; D call uncertain. Deletions cut 1 base from V and 0 bases from J, with 13 bases between. The CDR3 sequence is 16 residues long. Germline V gene sequence: CDR1 DFQATT, CDR2 SNEGSKA (reference sequence). CDR3 sequence: CSARVTTTLSYNEQFF. The DNA of the CDR3 is TGCAGTGCTAGAGTTACTACGACCCTCTCCTACAATGAGCAGTTCTTC.

This clonotype was observed many times. The chain is built from TRBV9 and TRBJ2-5, with TRBD2 matching over 8 bases. V lost 4 bases to trimming and J lost 1 base; unmatched junction nucleotides: 6. Germline assignment: CDR1 SGDLS and CDR2 YYNGEE. The CDR3 covers 15 residues. CDR3 sequence reads: CASSISGVSQETQYF. Written as DNA, the CDR3 is TGTGCCAGCAGCATTAGCGGGGTCAGCCAAGAGACCCAGTACTTC.

In its sample, this clonotype was seen many times. The CDR3 bases are TGTGCCAGCAGGTTCCGGGACAGTTGGAACTATGGCTACACCTTC. This codes for CASRFRDSWNYGYTF. J is TRBJ1-2 and V is TRBV7-2, with 7 bases matching TRBD1. The junction had 9 bases not matched to a gene; V was cut back by 6 bases and J by 2 bases. This CDR3 is 15 amino acids long. Looked up from germline, CDR1 is SGHTA and CDR2 is FQGNSA.

This clonotype was counted between two and nine times. V usage is TRBV28 and J usage is TRBJ2-1; no firm D call. Trimming cost V 4 bases and J 3 bases, with 10 bases left between them. The V gene's germline CDR1 is MDHEN and CDR2 SYDVKM. The CDR3 extends over 14 amino acids. The CDR3 loop reads CASSWLLNYNEQFF. CDR3 DNA sequence: TGTGCCAGCAGTTGGCTTCTTAACTACAATGAGCAGTTCTTC. The full variable domain, its missing parts supplied by reference TRBV28 and TRBJ2-1, is DVKVTQSSRYLVKRTGEKVFLECVQDMDHENMFWYRQDPGLGLRLIYFSYDVKMKEKGDIPEGYSVSREKKERFSLILESASTNQTSMYLCASSWLLNYNEQFFGPGTRLTVL.

This clonotype was seen repeatedly, ten times or more. The chain has TRBV11-2 and TRBJ2-5; D ambiguous. CDR1 is SGHAT, CDR2 FQNNGV, per germline. The germline V and J ends were trimmed by 0 bases and 1 base, with 9 bases remaining between them. There are 15 residues in the CDR3. The CDR3: CASSLDMVGQETQYF. The CDR3 DNA is TGTGCCAGCAGCTTAGATATGGTAGGCCAAGAGACCCAGTACTTC.

This clonotype was recorded at least ten times. The chain recombines TRBV27 with TRBJ2-1; 10 nucleotides agree with TRBD1. The CDR3 extends over 16 amino acids. From germline, CDR1 is MNHEY and CDR2 SMNVEV (reference sequence). J lost 7 bases, V lost 4 bases, and 10 bases had no gene match. The CDR3 protein is CASSWGRDRGLNEQFF. In DNA form, the CDR3 reads TGTGCCAGCAGTTGGGGGCGGGACAGGGGTTTGAATGAGCAGTTCTTC.

This clonotype was counted at least ten times. This chain joins TRBV29-1 and TRBJ1-2; no definite D call. The germline V and J ends were trimmed by 6 bases and 8 bases, with 22 bases remaining between them. Germline assignment: CDR1 SQVTM and CDR2 ANQGSEA. This CDR3 is 14 amino acids long. CDR3 residues: CSVTPGQILAGYTF. The CDR3 coding sequence is TGCAGCGTAACCCCGGGCCAGATTCTTGCGGGCTACACCTTC.

This clonotype occurred many times. The chain has TRBV3-1 and TRBJ2-7, with 7 nucleotides matching TRBD2. The junction had 5 bases not matched to a gene; V was cut back by 3 bases and J by 3 bases. The CDR3 totals 14 residues. Germline V lookup: CDR1 LGHDT, CDR2 YNNKEL (reference sequence). CDR3 loop: CASSQRGGSYEQYF. CDR3 sequence (DNA): TGTGCCAGCAGCCAGCGGGGAGGGAGCTACGAGCAGTACTTC.

The chain is built from TRBV5-5 and TRBJ2-7; 11 bases map to TRBD1. The CDR3 extends over 15 amino acids. Germline CDR1 is SGHKS and CDR2 is YYEKEE (reference sequence). V was pared by 4 bases and J by 5 bases, with 8 bases of the junction left unmatched. The chain's CDR3 is CASSRGQGVSHEQYF. Here the CDR3 DNA reads TGTGCCAGCAGCCGGGGACAGGGGGTTTCTCACGAGCAGTACTTC. The variable domain in full, completed from reference TRBV5-5 and TRBJ2-7, reads DAGVTQSPTHLIKTRGQQVTLRCSPISGHKSVSWYQQVLGQGPQFIFQYYEKEERGRGNFPDRFSARQFPNYSSELNVNALLLGDSALYLCASSRGQGVSHEQYFGPGTRLTVT.

The V and J genes are TRBV6-1 and TRBJ2-7; D is possibly TRBD2 (5 bases). Trimming removed 3 bases from V and 3 bases from J, with 9 bases in between. CDR1 and CDR2 from the germline V gene are MNHNS and SASEGT. CDR3 length: 13 amino acids. CDR3 loop: CASSEVDYYEQYF. In DNA form, the CDR3 reads TGTGCCAGCAGTGAGGTCGACTACTACGAGCAGTACTTC.

This clonotype was observed many times. The rearrangement joins TRBV11-1 to TRBJ1-1; perhaps TRBD1 as D (5 bases). The CDR3 extends over 13 amino acids. V was trimmed by 11 bases and J by 4 bases, leaving 17 bases between them. In germline, CDR1 is SGHAT, CDR2 FQDESV (reference sequence). In DNA, the CDR3 is TGTGCCTCCGGAAGCACCGGGACCACTGAAGCTTTCTTT. Residues: CASGSTGTTEAFF.

This clonotype showed up many times. The J gene is TRBJ2-1, the V gene TRBV4-2; D gene unclear. Trimming shortened V by 0 bases and J by 8 bases, and 14 bases separated the two germline ends. The germline V gene encodes CDR1 LGHNA and CDR2 YNFKEQ. The CDR3 spans 15 residues. DNA of the CDR3: TGTGCCAGCAGCCAAGATCTATCAGGAATCGATGAGCAGTTCTTC. Translation gives CASSQDLSGIDEQFF.

The sample holds many counts of this clonotype. The rearrangement uses TRBV5-1 and TRBJ2-7; D is perhaps TRBD1 (6 bases). In germline, CDR1 is SGHRS, CDR2 YFSETQ. V lost 2 bases to trimming and J lost 7 bases, with 10 bases between them. CDR3 size: 12 residues. The CDR3 region is CASSFSGDEQYF. CDR3 DNA: TGCGCCAGCAGCTTTTCAGGGGATGAGCAGTACTTC.